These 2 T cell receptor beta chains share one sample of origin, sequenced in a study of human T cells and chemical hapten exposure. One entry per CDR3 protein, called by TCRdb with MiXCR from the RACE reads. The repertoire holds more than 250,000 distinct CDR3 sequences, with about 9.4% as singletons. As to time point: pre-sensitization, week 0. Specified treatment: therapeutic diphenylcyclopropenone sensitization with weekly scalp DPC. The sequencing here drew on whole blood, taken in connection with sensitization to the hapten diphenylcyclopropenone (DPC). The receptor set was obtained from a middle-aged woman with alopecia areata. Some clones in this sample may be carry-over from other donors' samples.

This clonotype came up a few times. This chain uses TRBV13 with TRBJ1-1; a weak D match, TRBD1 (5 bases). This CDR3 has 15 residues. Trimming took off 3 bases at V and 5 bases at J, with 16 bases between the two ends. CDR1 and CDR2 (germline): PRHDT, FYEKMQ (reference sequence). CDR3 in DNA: TGTGCCAGCAGCTTTTCGAGGGGTGGTTCAACTGAAGCTTTCTTT. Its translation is CASSFSRGGSTEAFF.

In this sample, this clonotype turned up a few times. CDR3 sequence (DNA): TGCAGCGTTGAAGCCCTTAATGGGGAGACCCAGTACTTC. It encodes CSVEALNGETQYF. The chain recombines TRBV29-1 with TRBJ2-5; D remains unclear. The ends were cut back, 1 base at V and 5 bases at J, with 11 bases in the middle. The germline V gene encodes CDR1 SQVTM and CDR2 ANQGSEA. The CDR3 sequence is 13 residues long.